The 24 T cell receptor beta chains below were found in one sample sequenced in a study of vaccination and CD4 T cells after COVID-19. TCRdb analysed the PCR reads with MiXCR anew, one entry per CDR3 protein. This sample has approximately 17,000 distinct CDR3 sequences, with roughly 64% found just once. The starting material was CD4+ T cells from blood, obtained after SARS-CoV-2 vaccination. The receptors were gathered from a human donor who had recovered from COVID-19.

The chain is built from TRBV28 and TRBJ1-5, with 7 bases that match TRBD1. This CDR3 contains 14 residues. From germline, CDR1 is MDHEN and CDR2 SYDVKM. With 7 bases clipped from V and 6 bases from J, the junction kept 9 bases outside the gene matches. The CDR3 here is CASTWGGTAQPQHF. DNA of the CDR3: TGTGCCAGCACTTGGGGGGGGACAGCTCAGCCCCAGCATTTT.

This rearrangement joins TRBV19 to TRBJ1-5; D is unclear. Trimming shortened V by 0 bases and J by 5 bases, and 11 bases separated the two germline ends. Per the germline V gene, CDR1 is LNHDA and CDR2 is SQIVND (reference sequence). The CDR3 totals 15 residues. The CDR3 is CASSIDRTPHQPQHF. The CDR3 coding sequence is TGTGCCAGTAGTATAGACAGGACCCCTCATCAGCCCCAGCATTTT.

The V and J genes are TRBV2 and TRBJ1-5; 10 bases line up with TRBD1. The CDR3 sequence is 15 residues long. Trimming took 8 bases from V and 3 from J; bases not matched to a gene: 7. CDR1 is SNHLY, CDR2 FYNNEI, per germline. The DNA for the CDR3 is TGTGCCAGCCAAAGGACAGGGGGTTCCAATCAGCCCCAGCATTTT. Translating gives CASQRTGGSNQPQHF.

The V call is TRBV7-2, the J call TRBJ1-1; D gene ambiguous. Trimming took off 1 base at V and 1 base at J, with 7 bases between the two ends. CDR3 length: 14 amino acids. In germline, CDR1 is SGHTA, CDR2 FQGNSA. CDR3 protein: CASSLEAGNTEAFF. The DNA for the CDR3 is TGTGCCAGCAGCTTAGAAGCAGGGAACACTGAAGCTTTCTTT.

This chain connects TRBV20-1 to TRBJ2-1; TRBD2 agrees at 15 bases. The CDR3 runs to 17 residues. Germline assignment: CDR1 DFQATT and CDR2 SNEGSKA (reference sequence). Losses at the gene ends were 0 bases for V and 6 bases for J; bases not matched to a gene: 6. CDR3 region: CSARDGLAGGDGNEQFF. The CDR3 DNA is TGCAGTGCTAGAGACGGACTAGCGGGAGGGGATGGCAATGAGCAGTTCTTC.

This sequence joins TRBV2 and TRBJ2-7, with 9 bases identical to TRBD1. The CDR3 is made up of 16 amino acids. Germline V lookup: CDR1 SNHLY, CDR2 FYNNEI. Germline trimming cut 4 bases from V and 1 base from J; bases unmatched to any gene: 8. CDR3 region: CASSARTGAPSYEQYF. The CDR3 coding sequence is TGTGCCAGCAGTGCCCGGACAGGGGCCCCTTCCTACGAGCAGTACTTC.

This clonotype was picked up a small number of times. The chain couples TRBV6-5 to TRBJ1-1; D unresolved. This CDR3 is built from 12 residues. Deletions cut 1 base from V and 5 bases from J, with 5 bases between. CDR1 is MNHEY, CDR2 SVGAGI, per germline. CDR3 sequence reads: CASSYWETEAFF. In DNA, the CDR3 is TGTGCCAGCAGTTACTGGGAAACTGAAGCTTTCTTT.

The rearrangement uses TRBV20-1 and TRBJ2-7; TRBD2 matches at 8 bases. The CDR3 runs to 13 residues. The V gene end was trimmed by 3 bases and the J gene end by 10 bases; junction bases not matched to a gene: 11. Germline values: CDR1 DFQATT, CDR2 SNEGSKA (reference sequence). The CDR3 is CSASSSGSLFQYF. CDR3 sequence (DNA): TGCAGTGCTAGTTCCAGCGGGAGCCTATTTCAGTACTTC.

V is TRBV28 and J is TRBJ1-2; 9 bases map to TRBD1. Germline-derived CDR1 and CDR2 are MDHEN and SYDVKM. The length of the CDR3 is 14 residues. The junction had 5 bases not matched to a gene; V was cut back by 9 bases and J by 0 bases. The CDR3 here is CASSGTGTNYGYTF. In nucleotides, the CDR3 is TGTGCCAGTTCCGGGACAGGGACTAACTATGGCTACACCTTC.

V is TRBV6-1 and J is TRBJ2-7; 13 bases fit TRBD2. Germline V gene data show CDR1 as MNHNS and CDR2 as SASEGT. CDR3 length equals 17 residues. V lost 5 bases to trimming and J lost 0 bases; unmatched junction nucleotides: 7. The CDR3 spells CASSRLAGGSSSYEQYF. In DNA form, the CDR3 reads TGTGCCAGCAGTCGACTAGCGGGAGGCTCGAGCTCCTACGAGCAGTACTTC.

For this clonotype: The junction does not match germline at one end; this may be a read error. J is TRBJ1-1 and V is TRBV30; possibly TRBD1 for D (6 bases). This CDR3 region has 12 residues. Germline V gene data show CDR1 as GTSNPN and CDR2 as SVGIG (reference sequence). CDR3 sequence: CAWSVSLRGELF. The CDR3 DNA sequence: TGTGCCTGGAGTGTTAGTCTGAGGGGGGAGCTCTTT. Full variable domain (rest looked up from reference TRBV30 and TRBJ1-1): SQTIHQWPATLVQPVGSPLSLECTVEGTSNPNLYWYRQAAGRGLQLLFYSVGIGQISSEVPQNLSASRPQDRQFILSSKKLLLSDSGFYLCAWSVSLRGELFGQGTRLTVV.

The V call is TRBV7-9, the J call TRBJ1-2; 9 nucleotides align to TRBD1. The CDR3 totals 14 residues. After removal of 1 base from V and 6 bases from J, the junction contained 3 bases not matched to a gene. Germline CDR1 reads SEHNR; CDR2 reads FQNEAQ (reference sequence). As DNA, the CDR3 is TGTGCCAGCAGCTTAGGGGACAGGGTCGATGGCTACACCTTC. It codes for CASSLGDRVDGYTF. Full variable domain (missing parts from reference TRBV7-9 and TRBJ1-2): DTGVSQNPRHKITKRGQNVTFRCDPISEHNRLYWYRQTLGQGPEFLTYFQNEAQLEKSRLLSDRFSAERPKGSFSTLEIQRTEQGDSAMYLCASSLGDRVDGYTFGSGTRLTVV.

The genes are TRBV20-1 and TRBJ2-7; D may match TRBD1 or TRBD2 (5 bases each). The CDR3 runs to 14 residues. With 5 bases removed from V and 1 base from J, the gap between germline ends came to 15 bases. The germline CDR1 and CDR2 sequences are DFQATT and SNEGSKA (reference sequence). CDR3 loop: CSAGRDRGSYEQYF. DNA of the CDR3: TGCAGTGCTGGCCGGGACCGGGGATCCTACGAGCAGTACTTC.

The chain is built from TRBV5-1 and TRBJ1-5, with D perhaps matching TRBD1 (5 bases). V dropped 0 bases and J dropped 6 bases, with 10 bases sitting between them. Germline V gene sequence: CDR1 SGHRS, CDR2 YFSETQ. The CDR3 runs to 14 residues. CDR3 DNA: TGCGCCAGCAGCTTGGGGGGGACGGCTCAGCCCCAGCATTTT. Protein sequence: CASSLGGTAQPQHF.

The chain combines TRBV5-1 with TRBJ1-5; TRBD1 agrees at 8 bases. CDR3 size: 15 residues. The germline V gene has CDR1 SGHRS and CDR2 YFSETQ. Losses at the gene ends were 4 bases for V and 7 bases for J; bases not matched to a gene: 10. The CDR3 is CASSPTGTGGQPQHF. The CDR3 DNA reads TGCGCCAGCAGCCCGACCGGGACAGGAGGCCAGCCCCAGCATTTT.

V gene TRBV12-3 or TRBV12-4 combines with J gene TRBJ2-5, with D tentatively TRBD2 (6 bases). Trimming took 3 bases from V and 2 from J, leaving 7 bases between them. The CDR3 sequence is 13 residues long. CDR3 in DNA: TGTGCCAGCAGTTTTGGGGGGCAAGAGACCCAGTACTTC. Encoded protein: CASSFGGQETQYF.

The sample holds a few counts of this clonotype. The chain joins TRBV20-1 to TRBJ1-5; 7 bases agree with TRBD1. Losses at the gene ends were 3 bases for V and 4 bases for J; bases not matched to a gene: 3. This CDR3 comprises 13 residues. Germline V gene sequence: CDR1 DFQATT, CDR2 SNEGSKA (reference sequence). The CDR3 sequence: CSASQTGNQPQHF. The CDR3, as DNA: TGCAGTGCTAGCCAGACAGGGAATCAGCCCCAGCATTTT.

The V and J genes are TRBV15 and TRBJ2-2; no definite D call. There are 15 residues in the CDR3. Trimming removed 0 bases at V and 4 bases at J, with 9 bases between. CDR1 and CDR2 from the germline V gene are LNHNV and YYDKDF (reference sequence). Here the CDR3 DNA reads TGTGCCACCAGCAGAGATTTGGGGTTCACCGGGGAGCTGTTTTTT. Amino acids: CATSRDLGFTGELFF. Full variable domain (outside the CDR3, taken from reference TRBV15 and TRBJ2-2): DAMVIQNPRYQVTQFGKPVTLSCSQTLNHNVMYWYQQKSSQAPKLLFHYYDKDFNNEADTPDNFQSRRPNTSFCFLDIRSPGLGDTAMYLCATSRDLGFTGELFFGEGSRLTVL.

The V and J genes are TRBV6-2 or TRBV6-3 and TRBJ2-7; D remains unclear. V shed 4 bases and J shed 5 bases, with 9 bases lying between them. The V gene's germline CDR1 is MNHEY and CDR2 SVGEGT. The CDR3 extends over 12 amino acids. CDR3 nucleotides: TGTGCCAGCAGTTTCAATCCCCACGAGCAGTACTTC. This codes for CASSFNPHEQYF.

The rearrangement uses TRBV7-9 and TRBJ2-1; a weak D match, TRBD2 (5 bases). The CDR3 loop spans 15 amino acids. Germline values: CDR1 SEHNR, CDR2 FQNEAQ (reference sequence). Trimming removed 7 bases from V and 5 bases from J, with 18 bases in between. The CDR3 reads CASTTVGGPNNEQFF. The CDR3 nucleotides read TGTGCCAGCACTACCGTCGGCGGGCCAAACAATGAGCAGTTCTTC.

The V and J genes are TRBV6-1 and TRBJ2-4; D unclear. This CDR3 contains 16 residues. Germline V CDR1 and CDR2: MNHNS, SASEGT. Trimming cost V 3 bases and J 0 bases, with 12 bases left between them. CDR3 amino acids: CASSEVDSLAKNIQYF. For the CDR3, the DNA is TGTGCCAGCAGTGAGGTCGACTCTCTAGCCAAAAACATTCAGTACTTC.

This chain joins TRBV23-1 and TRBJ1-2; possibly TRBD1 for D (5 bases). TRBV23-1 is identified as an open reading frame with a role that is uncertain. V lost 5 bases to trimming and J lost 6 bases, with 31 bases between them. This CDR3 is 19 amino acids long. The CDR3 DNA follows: TGCGCCAGCAGTTCCCCCGGGACGATGCACTCAACCTCGGTGGATGGCTACACCTTC. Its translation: CASSSPGTMHSTSVDGYTF.

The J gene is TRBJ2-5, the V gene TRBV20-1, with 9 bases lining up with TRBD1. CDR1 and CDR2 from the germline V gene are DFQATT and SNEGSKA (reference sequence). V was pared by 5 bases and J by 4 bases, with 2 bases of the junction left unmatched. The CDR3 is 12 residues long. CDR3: CSAGGQGETQYF. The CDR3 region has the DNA TGCAGTGCTGGGGGACAGGGAGAGACCCAGTACTTC.

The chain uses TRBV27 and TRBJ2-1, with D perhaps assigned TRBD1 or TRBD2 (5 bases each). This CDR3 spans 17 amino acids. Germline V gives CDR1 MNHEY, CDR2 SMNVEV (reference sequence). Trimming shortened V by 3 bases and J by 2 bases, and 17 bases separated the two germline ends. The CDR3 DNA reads TGTGCCAGCAGTTTCTACGGACACCTCGGGGCCTACAATGAGCAGTTCTTC. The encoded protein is CASSFYGHLGAYNEQFF.